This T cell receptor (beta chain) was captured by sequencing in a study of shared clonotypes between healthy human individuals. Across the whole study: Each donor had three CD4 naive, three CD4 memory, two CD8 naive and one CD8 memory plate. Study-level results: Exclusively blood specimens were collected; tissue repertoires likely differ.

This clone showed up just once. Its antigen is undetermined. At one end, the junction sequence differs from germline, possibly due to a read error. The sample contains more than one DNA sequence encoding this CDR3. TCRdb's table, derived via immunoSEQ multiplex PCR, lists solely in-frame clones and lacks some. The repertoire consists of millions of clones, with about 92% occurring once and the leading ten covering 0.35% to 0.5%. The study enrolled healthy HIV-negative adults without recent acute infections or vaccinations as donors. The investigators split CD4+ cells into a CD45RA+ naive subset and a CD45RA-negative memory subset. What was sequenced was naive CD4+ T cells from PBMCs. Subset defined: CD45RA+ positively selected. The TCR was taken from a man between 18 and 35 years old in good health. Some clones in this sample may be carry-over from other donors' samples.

The CDR3, as DNA: TGTGCCACCAGTGCGGCAGCAAGCTCCTACGAACAGTACTTC. As protein: CATSAAASSYEQYF. The gene calls are TRBV2 and TRBJ2-7; D unresolved. CDR1 is SNHLY and CDR2 is FYNNEI in the germline V gene. This CDR3 region has 14 residues.